Listed below are T cell receptor beta chains from one sample, sequenced in a study of shared T cell receptors in the human thymus. Clones were read by immunoSEQ multiplex PCR, and TCRdb kept only the in-frame ones, dropping some. The sample contains about 380,000 clones, just under 95% of which appear only once. Sequencing used thymocytes. These receptors were obtained from a human donor. CDR3s include the opening cysteine and the closing phenylalanine or tryptophan.

j_call v_call cdr3_aa
TRBJ1-3 TRBV6-1 CASSEGGSRSGNTIYF
TRBJ2-5 TRBV7-2 CASSWGRGSQETQYF
TRBJ2-1 TRBV6-1 CASYHLAGNEQFF
TRBJ2-7 TRBV20-1 CSATDSNEQYF
TRBJ2-5 TRBV25-1 CASSAQGQETQYF
TRBJ2-3 TRBV7-9 CASSARKGATDTQYF
TRBJ2-7 TRBV4-1 CASTGYPGPRGNEQYF
TRBJ2-1 TRBV12-5 CASGHLNWTGVNEQFF
TRBJ2-7 TRBV29-1 CSYRLAGEERQYF
TRBJ2-6 TRBV5-6 CASIKTYRRISGANVLTF
TRBJ2-4 TRBV7-9 CASSLGRQSQNIQYF
TRBJ2-1 TRBV5-1 CASSLVAGANEQFF
TRBJ2-1 TRBV9 CASSPMTGGAFEQFF
TRBJ1-5 TRBV7-6 CASSLAKPDNQPQHF
TRBJ1-1 TRBV27 CASSPDRARAVNTEAFF
TRBJ1-4 TRBV14 CASSQEDTSNEKLFF
TRBJ1-2 TRBV6-5 CASSYWHYGYTF
TRBJ1-3 TRBV7-8 CASSLTGSPSGNTIYF
TRBJ2-1 TRBV6-6 CASRDSSYNEQFF
TRBJ2-2 TRBV5-4 CASSLDGTGELFF
TRBJ2-1 TRBV18 CASSPPNSELGWDEQFF
TRBJ2-7 TRBV30 CAWSVGQVFGEQYF
TRBJ2-1 TRBV4-2 CASSQGRGDEQFF
TRBJ2-5 TRBV5-6 CASSLEGEETQYF
TRBJ2-6 TRBV7-9 CASTLPGQGRGGANVLTF
TRBJ1-2 TRBV7-9 CASSLQVANYGYTF
TRBJ1-4 TRBV5-6 CASSFGGLGGEKLFF
TRBJ2-5 TRBV7-3 CASSLRGQGLETQYF
TRBJ2-1 TRBV7-2 CASSLLATSYNEQFF
TRBJ1-5 TRBV11-2 CASSLGTVGSQPQHF
TRBJ1-4 TRBV18 CASSPPGDSNEKLFF
TRBJ2-7 TRBV20-1 CSARLRDEQYF
TRBJ1-4 TRBV15 CATSRVGEKLFF
TRBJ1-5 TRBV27 CASRSQGAPNQPQHF
TRBJ2-7 TRBV18 CASSPSKTEPHEQYF
TRBJ1-2 TRBV4-3 CASSQEGVTGSDGYTF
TRBJ2-1 TRBV4-1 CASSQELGLLTWFF
TRBJ2-4 TRBV15 CATVELAGVPIAKNIQYF
TRBJ2-1 TRBV5-1 CASRLGPGNEQFF
TRBJ1-2 TRBV19 CASSNARILDYGYTF
TRBJ1-2 TRBV7-2 CASSLGTSYGYTF
TRBJ2-2 TRBV4-3 CASSQDRSRGHSGELFF
TRBJ1-1 TRBV25-1 CASSVNRGHDTEAFF
TRBJ1-5 TRBV12-1 CASSPSRPGDSNQPQHF
TRBJ2-5 TRBV7-2 CASSYRSSTPPQYF
TRBJ2-1 TRBV7-9 CASSSSRTGPFF
TRBJ1-1 TRBV27 CASSRDTEAFF
TRBJ2-1 TRBV4-3 CASSPEIIPYNEQFF
TRBJ2-5 TRBV7-9 CASTPLVYQETQYF
TRBJ1-5 TRBV19 CASSPGTRYNQPQHF
TRBJ2-1 TRBV7-9 CASSFGRVAISYNEQFF
TRBJ1-1 TRBV30 CACCLVQNNEAFF
TRBJ1-1 TRBV18 CASSPSPTGNGGSNTEAFF